Detailed here is one T cell receptor (beta chain). The sample comes from a study of technical replicates of blood from several donors. Clones were sequenced by immunoSEQ multiplex PCR, and TCRdb holds only the in-frame ones, with some missing. Altogether 90,000 to 100,000 clones are present, approximately 95% being singletons, with the ten largest covering approximately 0.22%. Germline assignment: CDR1 SQVTM and CDR2 ANQGSEA. V was trimmed by 5 bases and J by 0 bases, leaving 11 bases between them. CDR3 size: 13 residues. The sequencing input was T cells isolated from PBMCs. The chain uses TRBV29-1 and TRBJ2-7; D might be TRBD1 (5 bases). This TCR derives from a human donor in good health. DNA for the CDR3: TGCAGCGTTAGACAGCTATCCTCCTACGAGCAGTACTTC. Protein sequence: CSVRQLSSYEQYF.